These T cell receptor beta chains were read from a single sample in a study of cytomegalovirus exposure and HLA in healthy donors. Sequenced by immunoSEQ multiplex PCR; TCRdb stores in-frame clones only, minus some. The sample includes 150,000 to 200,000 clones, 65% to 70% of them seen just once. Sequenced sample: PBMCs. The receptors shown here come from a man aged 30-40 years in good health and CMV-seropositive. CDR3s include the opening cysteine and the closing phenylalanine or tryptophan. The order of the fields is clone size, J gene, V gene, D gene, CDR3 protein, CDR3 DNA. The D gene is left open where the match is weak. Part of the rows lack a size; the others show once, few, many or a class for expanded clones.

- | TRBJ2-7 | TRBV27 | TRBD2 | CASSLSRTSGSSYEQYF | TGTGCCAGCAGTTTATCTCGGACTAGCGGGAGTTCTTACGAGCAGTACTTC
few | TRBJ2-1 | TRBV10-1 | - | CASSIRQNRNEQFF | TGCGCCAGCAGTATTAGACAAAACCGCAATGAGCAGTTCTTC
few | TRBJ2-2 | TRBV19 | - | CASSLTAFPTGELFF | TGTGCCAGTAGTCTGACAGCATTCCCTACCGGGGAGCTGTTTTTT
- | TRBJ2-7 | TRBV19 | TRBD1 | CASSIAGQGGIEQYF | TGTGCCAGTAGTATAGCTGGACAGGGGGGGATCGAGCAGTACTTC
few | TRBJ2-2 | TRBV5-1 | - | CASSLGHGSGTGELFF | TGCGCCAGCAGCTTGGGGCACGGGAGCGGCACCGGGGAGCTGTTTTTT
once | TRBJ2-1 | TRBV6-1 | TRBD1 | CASSEYRGMGLGSYNEQFF | TGTGCCAGCAGTGAATACAGGGGAATGGGTCTAGGCTCCTACAATGAGCAGTTCTTC
- | TRBJ1-1 | TRBV6-6 | TRBD1 | CASSLLGTGAEAFF | TGTGCCAGCAGTCTACTCGGGACAGGGGCTGAAGCTTTCTTT
- | TRBJ2-7 | TRBV6-4 | TRBD2 | CASSDSASGVYEQYF | TGTGCCAGCAGTGACTCCGCTAGCGGAGTTTACGAGCAGTACTTC
- | TRBJ1-1 | TRBV4-2 | - | CASSQEGLSGQGSAFF | TGTGCCAGCAGCCAAGAAGGGTTAAGCGGCCAAGGCTCAGCTTTCTTT
few | TRBJ2-3 | TRBV5-1 | TRBD2 | CASSLVTSGTWDTQYF | TGCGCCAGCAGCTTGGTGACTAGCGGGACCTGGGATACGCAGTATTTT
- | TRBJ2-7 | TRBV15 | - | CATSWGDVSYEQYF | TGTGCCACCAGTTGGGGGGACGTATCCTACGAGCAGTACTTC
few | TRBJ2-5 | TRBV5-1 | TRBD2 | CASSLGTSGGKLETQYF | TGCGCCAGCAGCTTGGGGACTAGCGGAGGGAAGCTGGAGACCCAGTACTTC
- | TRBJ2-5 | TRBV5-4 | - | CASSPSRSNQETQYF | TGTGCCAGCAGCCCCTCGAGGTCGAACCAAGAGACCCAGTACTTC
- | TRBJ2-1 | TRBV12-5 | TRBD2 | CASGLGTSGTYNEQFF | TGTGCTAGTGGTTTGGGGACTAGCGGGACCTACAATGAGCAGTTCTTC
- | TRBJ1-4 | TRBV19 | - | CATTTGANEKLFF | TGTGCCACCACGACAGGAGCTAATGAAAAACTGTTTTTT
- | TRBJ2-1 | TRBV23-1 | - | CASGNRVRAGEQFF | TGCGCCAGCGGCAACAGGGTAAGGGCGGGTGAGCAGTTCTTC
- | TRBJ2-7 | TRBV6-1 | TRBD1 | CASLPGQGYEQYF | TGTGCCAGCCTACCGGGACAGGGCTACGAGCAGTACTTC
few | TRBJ1-4 | TRBV6-1 | TRBD1 | CASSEFPPGGLGIKLFF | TGTGCCAGCAGTGAATTTCCTCCAGGGGGTCTAGGAATAAAACTGTTTTTT
- | TRBJ2-7 | TRBV7-9 | TRBD1 | CASSLRQGDYEQYF | TGTGCCAGCAGCCTCCGACAGGGAGACTACGAGCAGTACTTC
few | TRBJ2-1 | TRBV9 | - | CASSGGSWGEQFF | TGTGCCAGCAGCGGTGGGAGCTGGGGTGAGCAGTTCTTC
- | TRBJ2-4 | TRBV10-3 | TRBD1 | CAISNRGKEDIQYF | TGTGCCATCAGCAACAGGGGAAAGGAGGACATTCAGTACTTC
- | TRBJ2-1 | TRBV25-1 | TRBD2 | CASSESSAGGKGEQFF | TGTGCCAGCAGTGAATCATCAGCGGGAGGAAAGGGTGAGCAGTTCTTC
few | TRBJ1-4 | TRBV4-2 | TRBD1 | CASSQDRGELNEKLFF | TGTGCCAGCAGCCAGGACAGGGGTGAACTCAATGAAAAACTGTTTTTT
- | TRBJ2-6 | TRBV11-2 | - | CASSLGVLSGANVLTF | TGTGCCAGCAGCTTAGGTGTTTTATCTGGGGCCAACGTCCTGACTTTC
- | TRBJ2-4 | TRBV27 | - | CATVLSRRAKNIQYF | TGTGCCACTGTCCTCTCCCGGAGAGCCAAAAACATTCAGTACTTC
- | TRBJ2-1 | TRBV5-4 | - | CASSSLIGGLNEQFF | TGTGCCAGCAGCTCGCTAATAGGGGGATTGAATGAGCAGTTCTTC
- | TRBJ2-7 | TRBV15 | - | CATSNSQVTYEQYF | TGTGCCACCAGCAATTCTCAGGTAACCTACGAGCAGTACTTC
- | TRBJ2-1 | TRBV7-8 | TRBD2 | CASSLTAGGRLNEQFF | TGTGCCAGCAGCTTAACGGCGGGAGGTCGGTTAAATGAGCAGTTCTTC
- | TRBJ2-1 | TRBV27 | TRBD2 | CASSFLAGPNEQFF | TGTGCCAGCAGTTTCCTAGCGGGACCGAATGAGCAGTTCTTC
- | TRBJ1-5 | TRBV6-6 | - | CASSYGQLNQPQHF | TGTGCCAGCAGTTACGGACAGTTAAATCAGCCCCAGCATTTT
- | TRBJ2-5 | TRBV25-1 | - | CASSESGLGKETQYF | TGTGCCAGCAGTGAATCAGGGTTGGGAAAAGAGACCCAGTACTTC
- | TRBJ2-1 | TRBV27 | - | CASSLLPGTYNEQFF | TGTGCCAGCAGTTTACTCCCAGGTACCTACAATGAGCAGTTCTTC
- | TRBJ1-1 | TRBV27 | - | CASSLYKNTEAFF | TGTGCCAGCAGTTTGTACAAGAACACTGAAGCTTTCTTT
few | TRBJ2-3 | TRBV19 | TRBD1 | CASSVLRTGQDTQYF | TGTGCCAGTAGTGTATTGAGGACAGGGCAGGATACGCAGTATTTT
- | TRBJ2-7 | TRBV6-4 | - | CASARVIYYEQYF | TGTGCCAGTGCAAGAGTGATCTACTACGAGCAGTACTTC